The 24 T cell receptor beta chains in this list originate from one sample, sequenced in a study of cytomegalovirus exposure and HLA in healthy donors. PCR primers comprised 60 Vbeta and 13 Jbeta primers. Profiled with immunoSEQ multiplex PCR; TCRdb holds only in-frame clones, not every one. The record lists about 72,000 clones, of which the ten most abundant hold roughly 13%. The sequenced sample was PBMCs. The receptors were sampled from a man over 45 in good health and CMV-seropositive.

J is TRBJ2-6 and V is TRBV5-1, with 8 bases that match TRBD1. CDR3 size: 18 residues. V dropped 4 bases and J dropped 4; count of bases not matched to a gene: 13. Germline values: CDR1 SGHRS, CDR2 YFSETQ. This CDR3 reads CASSPRLQGATGANVLTF. The CDR3 DNA is TGCGCCAGCAGCCCTCGATTGCAGGGGGCGACGGGGGCCAACGTCCTGACTTTC.

The chain has TRBV28 and TRBJ1-2, with a weak D call TRBD1 (6 bases). The V gene's germline CDR1 is MDHEN and CDR2 SYDVKM. Trimming took 2 bases from V and 7 from J, leaving 14 bases between them. This CDR3 region has 14 residues. The CDR3 bases are TGTGCCAGCAGTTTAAAGGGGGAATGGAGTGGCTACACCTTC. Translated, it gives CASSLKGEWSGYTF.

This chain links TRBV6-1 with TRBJ2-3; 8 positions match TRBD1. The CDR3 is 15 amino acids. Germline assignment: CDR1 MNHNS and CDR2 SASEGT. Germline trimming cut 6 bases from V and 1 base from J; bases unmatched to any gene: 6. The CDR3 protein is CASRDRGVGTDTQYF. For the CDR3, the DNA is TGTGCCAGCAGAGACAGGGGCGTCGGCACAGATACGCAGTATTTT.

The chain is built from TRBV7-2 and TRBJ2-7; 7 bases fit TRBD1. The CDR3 totals 15 residues. Germline V lookup: CDR1 SGHTA, CDR2 FQGNSA. The CDR3 DNA reads as TGTGCCAGCAGCCCCAGGGAAGGGGGCCCCCTCGGGCAGTTCGTC. Encoded protein: CASSPREGGPLGQFV.

V gene TRBV6-5 combines with J gene TRBJ1-2; D not certain. The germline V and J ends were trimmed by 0 bases and 7 bases, with 9 bases remaining between them. Germline CDR1 reads MNHEY; CDR2 reads SVGAGI. CDR3 size: 13 residues. CDR3 residues: CASSYSKLSGYTF. CDR3 nucleotide sequence: TGTGCCAGCAGTTACTCGAAGCTTAGTGGCTACACCTTC.

This chain joins TRBV6-6 and TRBJ2-5, with D unclear. The CDR3 is 11 amino acids. V dropped 5 bases and J dropped 2 bases, with 3 bases sitting between them. Germline V gene data show CDR1 as MNHNY and CDR2 as SVGAGI (reference sequence). For the CDR3, the DNA is TGTGCCAGCAGTCCACAAGAGACCCAGTACTTC. Protein: CASSPQETQYF.

The chain has TRBV18 and TRBJ1-1; 7 nucleotides align to TRBD1. V shed 2 bases and J 1 base; nucleotides not matched to a gene: 13. Germline V CDR1 and CDR2: KGHSH, LQKENI. This CDR3 is 18 amino acids long. The chain's CDR3 is CASSPKTDRLPGNTEAFF. The CDR3 region has the DNA TGTGCCAGCTCACCAAAGACGGACAGGCTCCCGGGGAACACTGAAGCTTTCTTT.

CDR3 in DNA: TGTGCCAGCAGTTACGGAGGGCGGAACGGGGAGCTGTTTTTT. This sequence encodes CASSYGGRNGELFF. The chain employs TRBV6-5 and TRBJ2-2; the D gene is possibly TRBD2 (6 bases). V lost 2 bases and J 7 bases, leaving 11 bases between the germline ends. This CDR3 region has 14 residues. CDR1 and CDR2 from the germline V gene are MNHEY and SVGAGI.

V usage is TRBV2 and J usage is TRBJ1-2, with D tentatively TRBD1 (6 bases). Germline V gives CDR1 SNHLY, CDR2 FYNNEI. V was pared by 4 bases and J by 8 bases, with 14 bases between. This CDR3 spans 13 amino acids. DNA for the CDR3: TGTGCCAGCAGTGCCGACAGGAACGGGGGCTACACCTTC. Its protein product is CASSADRNGGYTF.

V is TRBV29-1 and J is TRBJ2-3; perhaps TRBD2 as D (6 bases). The CDR3 length is 12 residues. The germline V and J ends were trimmed by 3 bases and 6 bases, with 10 bases remaining between them. Germline V gene data show CDR1 as SQVTM and CDR2 as ANQGSEA. CDR3 sequence reads: CSVETGVDTQYF. The CDR3 nucleotides read TGCAGCGTTGAGACGGGGGTGGATACGCAGTATTTT.

The V and J genes are TRBV28 and TRBJ2-2; D perhaps matches TRBD2 (6 bases). CDR3 length: 16 amino acids. V dropped 2 bases and J dropped 10 bases, with 20 bases sitting between them. The germline V gene has CDR1 MDHEN and CDR2 SYDVKM. The CDR3 sequence is CASSLRGLQRSTELFF. The CDR3, as DNA: TGTGCCAGCAGTTTAAGGGGACTTCAACGGAGTACGGAGCTGTTTTTT.

The chain combines TRBV5-4 with TRBJ1-6; 7 bases agree with TRBD1. Trimming removed 4 bases from V and 10 bases from J; junction bases left unmatched: 11. The V gene's germline CDR1 is SGHNT and CDR2 YYREEE (reference sequence). The CDR3 is 15 amino acids. The CDR3, as DNA: TGTGCCAGCAGCCTACAGGGGATTGGAAGATCACCCCTCCACTTT. Amino acid sequence: CASSLQGIGRSPLHF.

The CDR3 bases are TGTGCCATCAGTGGCAAGACAGGGGAGAGTTATGGCTACACCTTC. Translated: CAISGKTGESYGYTF. This chain links TRBV10-3 with TRBJ1-2, with TRBD1 matching 8 bases. Per germline, CDR1 ENHRY and CDR2 SYGVKD. The ends lost 4 bases at V and 5 bases at J; junction bases unmatched: 9. The CDR3 runs to 15 residues.

V usage is TRBV5-6 and J usage is TRBJ1-2; possibly TRBD1 for D (6 bases). Germline V gene sequence: CDR1 SGHDT, CDR2 YYEEEE. V dropped 4 bases and J dropped 4 bases, with 20 bases sitting between them. The CDR3 has 16 residues. The CDR3 spells CASSLSRTAPIYGYTF. CDR3 sequence (DNA): TGTGCCAGCAGCCTTAGCCGGACAGCTCCGATCTATGGCTACACCTTC.

J is TRBJ2-3 and V is TRBV10-3, with TRBD2 identical over 9 bases. J was trimmed by 2 bases and V by 7 bases; bases with no gene match: 7. CDR1 and CDR2 (germline): ENHRY, SYGVKD. The CDR3 is made up of 15 amino acids. The DNA of the CDR3 is TGTGCCATCACTACGCGGGGGGGCTCCACAGATACGCAGTATTTT. This codes for CAITTRGGSTDTQYF.

The gene calls are TRBV9 and TRBJ1-3, with D maybe TRBD1 (5 bases). V lost 4 bases, J lost 3 bases, and 17 bases lay in between. The CDR3 is 16 amino acids. Germline lookup yields CDR1 SGDLS and CDR2 YYNGEE. The CDR3 nucleotides read TGTGCCAGCAGCCCCCGTCTCCGGGGGATTGGAAACACCATATATTTT. It codes for CASSPRLRGIGNTIYF.

The rearrangement joins TRBV23-1 to TRBJ1-2, with 9 bases that match TRBD1. TRBV23-1 is labeled an ORF, and its function is uncertain. V was clipped by 3 bases and J by 6 bases; unmatched bases: 8. CDR3 size: 15 residues. Here the CDR3 DNA reads TGCGCCAGCAGTCACCAACCGGACAGGGGAGATGGCTACACCTTC. Its translation is CASSHQPDRGDGYTF.

CDR3 sequence reads: CASSLTGMYEKLFF. DNA of the CDR3: TGCGCCAGCAGTCTGACAGGGATGTATGAAAAACTGTTTTTT. The V gene is TRBV5-1, the J gene TRBJ1-4; 7 positions agree with TRBD1. Germline loops: CDR1 SGHRS, CDR2 YFSETQ. The CDR3 is 14 amino acids. Unmatched junction bases numbered 7, after V lost 5 bases and J lost 6 bases.

The chain links TRBV14 to TRBJ2-1; TRBD1 matches 7 bases. There are 15 residues in the CDR3. The germline V gene encodes CDR1 SGHDN and CDR2 FVKESK. The junction had 6 bases not matched to a gene; V was cut back by 2 bases and J by 5 bases. The DNA for the CDR3 is TGTGCCAGCAGCCAAAGACAGGGTATGGACAATGAGCAGTTCTTC. Its protein product is CASSQRQGMDNEQFF.

The rearrangement uses TRBV2 and TRBJ1-4; 7 bases map to TRBD1. Trimming removed 3 bases from V and 7 bases from J; junction bases left unmatched: 5. This CDR3 has 14 amino acids. The V gene's germline CDR1 is SNHLY and CDR2 FYNNEI. The CDR3, as DNA: TGTGCCAGCAGTGACAGGGGGGCGGGTGAAAAACTGTTTTTT. Translating gives CASSDRGAGEKLFF.

This sequence joins TRBV7-8 and TRBJ1-5; TRBD1 matches 9 bases. The CDR3 is 16 amino acids. V lost 1 base to trimming and J lost 6 bases; unmatched junction nucleotides: 7. Germline CDR1 and CDR2: SGHVS and FQNEAQ. CDR3 sequence: CASSLVIQGAGQPQHF. In DNA form, the CDR3 reads TGTGCCAGCAGCTTAGTCATACAGGGGGCAGGTCAGCCCCAGCATTTT.

The rearrangement uses TRBV4-1 and TRBJ1-5, with D unresolved. V was cut by 3 bases and J by 3 bases, with 6 bases left in between. The germline gives CDR1 MGHRA, CDR2 YSYEKL. The CDR3 is made up of 13 amino acids. Here the CDR3 DNA reads TGCGCCAGCAGCCAGGCCGACAATCAGCCCCAGCATTTT. It codes for CASSQADNQPQHF.

This rearrangement joins TRBV9 to TRBJ1-5; TRBD1 might be the D (5 bases). The CDR3 is made up of 16 amino acids. V lost 2 bases and J 1 base, leaving 13 bases between the germline ends. Germline CDR1 is SGDLS and CDR2 is YYNGEE. As DNA, the CDR3 is TGTGCCAGCAGCGTGGGGGGTGCCCAGAGCAATCAGCCCCAGCATTTT. Translating it yields CASSVGGAQSNQPQHF.

J is TRBJ1-4 and V is TRBV4-2, with a tentative D call TRBD1 (6 bases). Germline loops: CDR1 LGHNA, CDR2 YNFKEQ. The CDR3 runs to 16 residues. Trimming removed 0 bases from V and 5 bases from J, with 13 bases in between. In DNA form, the CDR3 reads TGTGCCAGCAGCCAAGACCTAGGACAGTTCAATGAAAAACTGTTTTTT. Protein: CASSQDLGQFNEKLFF.